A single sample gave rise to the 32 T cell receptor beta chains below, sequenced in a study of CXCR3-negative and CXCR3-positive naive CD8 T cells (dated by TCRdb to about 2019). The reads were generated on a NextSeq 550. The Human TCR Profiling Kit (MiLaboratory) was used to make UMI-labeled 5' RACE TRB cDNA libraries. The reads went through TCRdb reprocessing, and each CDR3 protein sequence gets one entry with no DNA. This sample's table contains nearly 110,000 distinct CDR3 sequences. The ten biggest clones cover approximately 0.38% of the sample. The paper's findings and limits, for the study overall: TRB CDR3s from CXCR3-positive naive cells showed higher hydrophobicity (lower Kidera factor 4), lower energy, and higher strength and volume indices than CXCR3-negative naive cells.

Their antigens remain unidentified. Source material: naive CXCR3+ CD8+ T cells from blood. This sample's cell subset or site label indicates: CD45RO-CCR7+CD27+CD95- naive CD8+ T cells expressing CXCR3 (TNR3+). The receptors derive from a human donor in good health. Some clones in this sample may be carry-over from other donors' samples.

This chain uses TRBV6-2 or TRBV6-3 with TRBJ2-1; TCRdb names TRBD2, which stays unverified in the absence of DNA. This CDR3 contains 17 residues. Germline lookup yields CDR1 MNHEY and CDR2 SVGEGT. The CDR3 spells CASSPLIAGGTFNEQFF.

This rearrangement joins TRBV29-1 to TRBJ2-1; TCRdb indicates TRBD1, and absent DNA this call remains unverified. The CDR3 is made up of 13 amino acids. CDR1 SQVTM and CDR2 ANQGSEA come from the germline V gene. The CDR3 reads CSVIPGQDHEQFF.

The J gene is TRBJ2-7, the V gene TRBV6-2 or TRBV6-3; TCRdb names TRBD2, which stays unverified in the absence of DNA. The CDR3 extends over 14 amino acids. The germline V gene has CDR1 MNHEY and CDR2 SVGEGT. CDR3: CASSSGLAAYEQYF.

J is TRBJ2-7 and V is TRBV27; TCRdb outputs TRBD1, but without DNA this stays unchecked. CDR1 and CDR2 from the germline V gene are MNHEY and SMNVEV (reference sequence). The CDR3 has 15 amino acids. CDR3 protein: CASSFGRTSSYEQYF.

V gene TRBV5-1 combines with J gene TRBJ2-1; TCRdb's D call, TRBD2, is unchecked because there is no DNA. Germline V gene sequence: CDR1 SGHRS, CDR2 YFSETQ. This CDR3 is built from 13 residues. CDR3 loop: CASSWTSANEQFF.

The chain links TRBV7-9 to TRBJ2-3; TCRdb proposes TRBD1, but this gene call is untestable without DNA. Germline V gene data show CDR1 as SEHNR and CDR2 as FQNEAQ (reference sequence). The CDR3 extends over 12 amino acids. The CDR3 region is CASSYRGDTQYF.

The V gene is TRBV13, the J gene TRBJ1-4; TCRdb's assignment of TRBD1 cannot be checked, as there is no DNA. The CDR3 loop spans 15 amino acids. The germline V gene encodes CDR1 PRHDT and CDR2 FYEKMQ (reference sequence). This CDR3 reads CASSLRGGANEKLFF.

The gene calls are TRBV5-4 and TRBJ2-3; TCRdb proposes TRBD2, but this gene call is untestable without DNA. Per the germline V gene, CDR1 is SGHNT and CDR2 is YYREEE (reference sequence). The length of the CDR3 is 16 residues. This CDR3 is CASSSTSGGSTDTQYF.

The CDR3 loop reads CASSIDRGVEQYF. The chain joins TRBV19 to TRBJ2-7. CDR1 and CDR2 from the germline V gene are LNHDA and SQIVND (reference sequence). The CDR3 contains 13 residues.

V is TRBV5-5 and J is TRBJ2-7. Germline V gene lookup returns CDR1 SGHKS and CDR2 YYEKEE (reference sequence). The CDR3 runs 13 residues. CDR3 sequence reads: CASSSVISYEQYF.

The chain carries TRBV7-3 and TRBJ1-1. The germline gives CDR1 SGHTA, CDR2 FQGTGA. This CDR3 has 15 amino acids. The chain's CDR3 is CASSFGLSMNTEAFF.

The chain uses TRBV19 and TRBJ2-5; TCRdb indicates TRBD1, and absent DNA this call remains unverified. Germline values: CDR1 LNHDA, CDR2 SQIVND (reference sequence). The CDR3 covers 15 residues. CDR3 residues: CASSIPYGTKETQYF. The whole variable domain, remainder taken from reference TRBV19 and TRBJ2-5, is DGGITQSPKYLFRKEGQNVTLSCEQNLNHDAMYWYRQDPGQGLRLIYYSQIVNDFQKGDIAEGYSVSREKKESFPLTVTSAQKNPTAFYLCASSIPYGTKETQYFGPGTRLLVL.

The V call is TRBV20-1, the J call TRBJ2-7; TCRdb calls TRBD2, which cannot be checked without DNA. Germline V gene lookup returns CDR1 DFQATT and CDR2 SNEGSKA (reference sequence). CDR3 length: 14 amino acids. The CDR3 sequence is CSAKSLGRDYEQYF.

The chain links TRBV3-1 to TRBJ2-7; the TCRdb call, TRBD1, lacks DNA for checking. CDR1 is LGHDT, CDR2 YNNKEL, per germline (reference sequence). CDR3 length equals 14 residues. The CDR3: CASSQAGHLTEQYF.

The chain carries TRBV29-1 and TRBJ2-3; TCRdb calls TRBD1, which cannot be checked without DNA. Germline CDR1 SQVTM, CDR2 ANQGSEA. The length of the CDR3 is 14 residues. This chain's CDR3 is CSADRGTSTDTQYF.

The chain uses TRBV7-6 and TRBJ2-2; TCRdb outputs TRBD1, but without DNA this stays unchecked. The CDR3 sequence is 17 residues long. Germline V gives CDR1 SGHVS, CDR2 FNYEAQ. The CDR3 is CASSHVGVTANTGELFF.

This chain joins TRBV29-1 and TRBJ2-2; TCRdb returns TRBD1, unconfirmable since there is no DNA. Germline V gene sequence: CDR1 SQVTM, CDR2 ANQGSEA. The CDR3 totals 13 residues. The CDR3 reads CSATPQGAGELFF.

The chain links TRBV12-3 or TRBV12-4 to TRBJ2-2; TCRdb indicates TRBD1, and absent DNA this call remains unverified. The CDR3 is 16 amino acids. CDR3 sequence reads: CASSHRVSGWSGELFF.

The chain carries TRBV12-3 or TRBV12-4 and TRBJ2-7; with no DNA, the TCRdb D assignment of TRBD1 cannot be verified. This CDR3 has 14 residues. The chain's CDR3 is CASSLGVGDYEQYF.

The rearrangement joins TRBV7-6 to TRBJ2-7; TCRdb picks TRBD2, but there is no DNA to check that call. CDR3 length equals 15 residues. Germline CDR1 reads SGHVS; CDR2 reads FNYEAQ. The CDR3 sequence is CASSTLAGGVDEQYF.

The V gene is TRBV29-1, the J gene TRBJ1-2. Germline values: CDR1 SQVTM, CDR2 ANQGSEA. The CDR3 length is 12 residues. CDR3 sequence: CSVEDLSAGYTF.

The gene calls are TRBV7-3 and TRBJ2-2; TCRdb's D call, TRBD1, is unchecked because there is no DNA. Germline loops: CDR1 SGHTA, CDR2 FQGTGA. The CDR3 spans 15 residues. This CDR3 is CASSFSGGDTGELFF.

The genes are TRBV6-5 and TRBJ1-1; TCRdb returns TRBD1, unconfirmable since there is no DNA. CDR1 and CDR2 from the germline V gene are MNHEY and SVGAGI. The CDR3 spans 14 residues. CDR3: CASSYSAVPAEAFF.

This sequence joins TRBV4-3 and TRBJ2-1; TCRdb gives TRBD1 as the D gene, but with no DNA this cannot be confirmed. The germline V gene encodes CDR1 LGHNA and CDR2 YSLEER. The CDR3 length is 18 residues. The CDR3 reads CASSAEGLAGSSYNEQFF.

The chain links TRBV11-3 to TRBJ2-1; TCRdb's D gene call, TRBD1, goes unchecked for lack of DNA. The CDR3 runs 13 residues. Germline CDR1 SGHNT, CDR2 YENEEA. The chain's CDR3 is CASSFGTANEQFF.

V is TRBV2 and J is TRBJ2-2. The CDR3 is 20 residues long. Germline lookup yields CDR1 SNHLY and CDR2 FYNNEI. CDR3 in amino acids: CASSRLTVTVRSPNTGELFF.

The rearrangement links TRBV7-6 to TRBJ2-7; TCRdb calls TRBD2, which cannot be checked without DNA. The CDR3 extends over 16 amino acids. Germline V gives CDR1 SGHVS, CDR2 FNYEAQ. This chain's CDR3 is CASSSQTGPPPYEHYF.

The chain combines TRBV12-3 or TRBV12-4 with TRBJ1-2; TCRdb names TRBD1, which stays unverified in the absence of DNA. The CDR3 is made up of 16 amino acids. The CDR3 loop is CASSYWTGAGNYGYTF.

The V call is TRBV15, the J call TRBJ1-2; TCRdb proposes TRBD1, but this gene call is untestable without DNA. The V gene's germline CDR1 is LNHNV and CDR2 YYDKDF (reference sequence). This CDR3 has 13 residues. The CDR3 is CATADRANYGYTF.

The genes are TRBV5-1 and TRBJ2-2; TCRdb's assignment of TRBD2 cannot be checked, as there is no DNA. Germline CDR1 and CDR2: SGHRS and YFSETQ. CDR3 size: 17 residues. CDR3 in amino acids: CASSYRLAGDMTGELFF.

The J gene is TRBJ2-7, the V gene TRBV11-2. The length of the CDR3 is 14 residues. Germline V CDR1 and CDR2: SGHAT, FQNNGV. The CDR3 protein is CASSYGQDSYEQYF.

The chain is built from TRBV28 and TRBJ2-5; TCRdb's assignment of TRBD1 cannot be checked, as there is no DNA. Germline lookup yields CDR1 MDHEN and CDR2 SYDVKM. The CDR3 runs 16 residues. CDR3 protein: CASSPLTGGSQETQYF.